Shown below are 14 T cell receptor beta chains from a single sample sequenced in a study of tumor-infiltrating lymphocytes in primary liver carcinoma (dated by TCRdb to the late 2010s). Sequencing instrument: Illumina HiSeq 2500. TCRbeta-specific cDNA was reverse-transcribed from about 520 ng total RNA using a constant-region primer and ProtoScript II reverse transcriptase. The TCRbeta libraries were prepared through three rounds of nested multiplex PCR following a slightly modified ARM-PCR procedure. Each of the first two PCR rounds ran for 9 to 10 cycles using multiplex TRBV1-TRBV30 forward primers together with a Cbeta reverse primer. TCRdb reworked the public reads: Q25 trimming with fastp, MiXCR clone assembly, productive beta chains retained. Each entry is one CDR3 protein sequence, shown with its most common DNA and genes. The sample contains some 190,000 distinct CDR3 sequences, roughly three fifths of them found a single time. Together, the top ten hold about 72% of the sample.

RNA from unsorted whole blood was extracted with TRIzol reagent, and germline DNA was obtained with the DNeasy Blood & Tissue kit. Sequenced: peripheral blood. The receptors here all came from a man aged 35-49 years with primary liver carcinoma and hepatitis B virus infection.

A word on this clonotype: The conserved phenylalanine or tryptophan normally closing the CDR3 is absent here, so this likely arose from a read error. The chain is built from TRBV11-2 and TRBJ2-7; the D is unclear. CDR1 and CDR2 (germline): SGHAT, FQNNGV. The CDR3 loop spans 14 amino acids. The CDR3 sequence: CASSLVLGFYKQYS. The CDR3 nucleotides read TGTGCCAGCAGCTTAGTGCTGGGATTCTACAAGCAGTACTCC.

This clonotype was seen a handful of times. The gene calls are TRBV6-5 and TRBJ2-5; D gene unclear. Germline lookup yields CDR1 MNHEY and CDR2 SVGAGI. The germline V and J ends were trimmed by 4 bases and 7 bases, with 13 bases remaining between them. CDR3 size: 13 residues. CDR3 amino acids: CASSSERYGTQYF. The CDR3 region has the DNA TGTGCCAGCAGTTCGGAGAGATACGGGACCCAGTACTTC.

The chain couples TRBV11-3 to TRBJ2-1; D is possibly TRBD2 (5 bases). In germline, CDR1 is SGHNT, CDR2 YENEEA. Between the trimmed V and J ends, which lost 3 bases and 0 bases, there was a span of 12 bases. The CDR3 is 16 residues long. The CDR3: CASSLGAANSYNEQFF. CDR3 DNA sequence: TGTGCCAGCAGCTTGGGAGCGGCGAACTCCTACAATGAGCAGTTCTTC.

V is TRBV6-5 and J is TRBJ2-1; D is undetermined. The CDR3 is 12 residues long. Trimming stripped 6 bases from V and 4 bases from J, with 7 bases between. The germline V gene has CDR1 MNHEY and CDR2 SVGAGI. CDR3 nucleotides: TGTGCCAGCAGGGACCCGTACAATGAGCAGTTCTTC. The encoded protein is CASRDPYNEQFF.

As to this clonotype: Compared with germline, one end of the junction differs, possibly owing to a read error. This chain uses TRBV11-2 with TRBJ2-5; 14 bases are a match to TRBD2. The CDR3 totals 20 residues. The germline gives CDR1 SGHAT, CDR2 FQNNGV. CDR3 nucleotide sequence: TGTGCCAGCAGCCCAGTCCCGGGACTAGCGGGAGAACACCATAAAGAGGCCCAGTACTTC. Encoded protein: CASSPVPGLAGEHHKEAQYF.

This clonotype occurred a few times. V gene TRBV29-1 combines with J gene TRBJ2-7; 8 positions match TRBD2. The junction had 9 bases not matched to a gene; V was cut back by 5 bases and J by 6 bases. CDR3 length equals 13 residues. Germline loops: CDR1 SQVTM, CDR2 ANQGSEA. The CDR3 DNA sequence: TGCAGCGTTCAGGACGCCGGGAGGGGCGAGCAGTACTTC. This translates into CSVQDAGRGEQYF.

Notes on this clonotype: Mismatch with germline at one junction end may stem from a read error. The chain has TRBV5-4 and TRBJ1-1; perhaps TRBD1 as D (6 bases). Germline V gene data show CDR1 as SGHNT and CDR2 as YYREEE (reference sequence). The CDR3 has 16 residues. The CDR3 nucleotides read TGTGCCAGCAGTTCTTATCCGGGACACCCGAACACTGAAGTTTTCTTT. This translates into CASSSYPGHPNTEVFF.

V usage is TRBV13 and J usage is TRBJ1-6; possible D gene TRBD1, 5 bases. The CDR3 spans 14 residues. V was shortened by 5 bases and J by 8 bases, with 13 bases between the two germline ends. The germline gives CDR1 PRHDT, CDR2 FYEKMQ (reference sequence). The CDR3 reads CASSPLRGDSPLHF. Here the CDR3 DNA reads TGTGCCAGCAGCCCATTGAGGGGTGATTCACCCCTCCACTTT.

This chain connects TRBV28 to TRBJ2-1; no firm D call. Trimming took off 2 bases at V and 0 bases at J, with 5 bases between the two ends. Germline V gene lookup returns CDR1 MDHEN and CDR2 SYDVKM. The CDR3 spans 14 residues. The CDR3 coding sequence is TGTGCCAGCAGTTTAAGGAGCTCCTACAATGAGCAGTTCTTC. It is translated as CASSLRSSYNEQFF.

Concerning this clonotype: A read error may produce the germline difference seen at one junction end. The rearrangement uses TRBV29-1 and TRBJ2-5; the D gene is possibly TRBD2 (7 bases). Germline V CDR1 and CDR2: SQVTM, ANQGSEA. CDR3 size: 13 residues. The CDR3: CSGGGGIRETQCF. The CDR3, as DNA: TGCAGCGGAGGGGGGGGCATAAGAGAGACCCAGTGCTTC.

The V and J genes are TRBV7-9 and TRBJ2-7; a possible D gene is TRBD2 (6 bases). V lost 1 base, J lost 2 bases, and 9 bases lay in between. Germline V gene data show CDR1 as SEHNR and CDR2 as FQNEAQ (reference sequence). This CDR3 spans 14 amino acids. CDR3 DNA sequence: TGTGCCAGCAGCTTAGGGTCGGGAGCCTACGAGCAGTACTTC. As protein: CASSLGSGAYEQYF.

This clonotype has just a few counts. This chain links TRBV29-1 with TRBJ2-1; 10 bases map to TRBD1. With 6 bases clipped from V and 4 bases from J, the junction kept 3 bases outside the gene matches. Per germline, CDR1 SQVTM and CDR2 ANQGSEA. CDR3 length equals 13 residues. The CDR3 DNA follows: TGCAGCGTGGAGGGACAGGGGTACAATGAGCAGTTCTTC. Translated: CSVEGQGYNEQFF.

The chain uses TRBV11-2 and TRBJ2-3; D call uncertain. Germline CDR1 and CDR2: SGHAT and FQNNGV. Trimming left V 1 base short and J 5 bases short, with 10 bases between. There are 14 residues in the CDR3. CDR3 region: CASSLGTWGDTQYF. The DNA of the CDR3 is TGTGCCAGCAGCTTAGGTACATGGGGAGATACGCAGTATTTT.

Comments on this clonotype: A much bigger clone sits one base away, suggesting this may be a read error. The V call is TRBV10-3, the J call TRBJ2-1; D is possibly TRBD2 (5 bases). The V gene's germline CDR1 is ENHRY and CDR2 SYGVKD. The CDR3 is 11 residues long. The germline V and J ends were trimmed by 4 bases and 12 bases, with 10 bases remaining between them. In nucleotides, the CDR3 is TGTGCCATCAGTGGAGGGTCTCGGCAGTTCTTC. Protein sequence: CAISGGSRQFF.